The 6 T cell receptor beta chains in this list originate from one sample, sequenced in a study of Ad26.COV2.S vaccination and SARS-CoV-2 variants (dated by TCRdb to the early 2020s). Read against the paper, the sample's treatment or condition label means: 15 to 20 received Ad26.COV2.S at low or high dose, single or two shots; about 5 received placebo; per-sample allocation not given. Repertoires of vaccine and placebo recipients were sequenced from samples taken on day 63 after the first injection. Receptors were amplified or captured by the immunoSEQ multiplex PCR assay. TCRdb stores this immuneACCESS table with in-frame sequences only. Part of the clones is absent; in the studies checked, under half of the shortfall reflects unresolved V genes, and no reason is known for the rest. This sample has about 680,000 clones in its table, and around 90% of those were observed once. The leading ten clones occupy over 1.3% of the sample.

The sequencing here drew on peripheral blood, taken in a trial of Ad26.COV2.S vaccine versus placebo. The source is a person aged 18-65 years who received the Ad26.COV2.S COVID-19 vaccine or a placebo.

CDR3 region: CASSLTYGGSQYF. As DNA, the CDR3 is TGTGCCAGCAGCTTAACGTACGGGGGTTCGCAGTATTTT. The J gene is TRBJ2-3, the V gene TRBV7-3; TRBD2 is a possible D gene (6 bases). Germline-derived CDR1 and CDR2 are SGHTA and FQGTGA. The CDR3 contains 13 residues. V lost 0 bases, J lost 10 bases, and 11 bases lay in between.

The chain couples TRBV9 to TRBJ2-1, with D unclear. The CDR3 sequence is 14 residues long. The germline gives CDR1 SGDLS, CDR2 YYNGEE. Trimming took off 1 base at V and 5 bases at J, with 10 bases between the two ends. CDR3 nucleotides: TGTGCCAGCAGCGTAACCGGATCTAACAATGAGCAGTTCTTC. This gives the protein CASSVTGSNNEQFF.

The J gene is TRBJ2-7, the V gene TRBV29-1; 9 bases agree with TRBD2. The CDR3 is 13 residues long. Germline CDR1 reads SQVTM; CDR2 reads ANQGSEA. V shed 4 bases, J shed 6 bases, and the junction held 7 bases outside the gene matches. The CDR3: CSVGGLAGTEQYF. The CDR3 nucleotides are TGCAGCGTTGGGGGGCTAGCGGGAACCGAGCAGTACTTC.

CDR3 nucleotides: TGCGCCAGCAGCCAAGATTCCTCCTTCCGGGAGCAGTACTTC. Encoded protein: CASSQDSSFREQYF. The V gene is TRBV4-3, the J gene TRBJ2-7; the D is unclear. CDR3 length: 14 amino acids. Trimming removed 0 bases from V and 7 bases from J, with 13 bases in between. The V gene's germline CDR1 is LGHNA and CDR2 YSLEER.

The chain recombines TRBV15 with TRBJ1-5; D may be TRBD1 (6 bases). V shed 3 bases and J shed 3 bases, with 12 bases lying between them. This CDR3 contains 15 residues. Germline CDR1 and CDR2: LNHNV and YYDKDF (reference sequence). The DNA for the CDR3 is TGTGCCACCAGCAGGGATACAGGGACCAATCAGCCCCAGCATTTT. This codes for CATSRDTGTNQPQHF. Variable domain in full (rest from reference TRBV15 and TRBJ1-5): DAMVIQNPRYQVTQFGKPVTLSCSQTLNHNVMYWYQQKSSQAPKLLFHYYDKDFNNEADTPDNFQSRRPNTSFCFLDIRSPGLGDTAMYLCATSRDTGTNQPQHFGDGTRLSIL.

This chain connects TRBV2 to TRBJ1-5; TRBD1 aligns across 9 bases. Germline V lookup: CDR1 SNHLY, CDR2 FYNNEI. CDR3 length: 14 residues. V lost 4 bases, J lost 6 bases, and 4 bases stayed unmatched. CDR3 coding DNA: TGTGCCAGCAGTGGTACAGGGGGCCTTCAGCCCCAGCATTTT. It yields the protein CASSGTGGLQPQHF. The full variable domain, rest sourced from reference TRBV2 and TRBJ1-5, is EPEVTQTPSHQVTQMGQEVILRCVPISNHLYFYWYRQILGQKVEFLVSFYNNEISEKSEIFDDQFSVERPDGSNFTLKIRSTKLEDSAMYFCASSGTGGLQPQHFGDGTRLSIL.